The next 30 T cell receptor beta chains were all read from a single sample in a study of technical replicates of blood from several donors. Libraries were prepared by immunoSEQ multiplex PCR; TCRdb keeps only in-frame clonotypes and omits some of them. The repertoire holds tens of thousands of clones, 80% to 95% seen once, with roughly 0.4% in the top ten. The sequencing sample was made of T cells isolated from PBMCs. These receptors all stem from a human donor in good health.

The V and J genes are TRBV5-4 and TRBJ2-3; 13 bases match TRBD2. From germline, CDR1 is SGHNT and CDR2 YYREEE (reference sequence). V lost 3 bases and J lost 0; bases outside the gene matches: 7. The CDR3 totals 18 residues. The CDR3 sequence: CASSWTSGRTPSTDTQYF. For the CDR3, the DNA is TGTGCCAGCAGCTGGACTAGCGGGAGAACCCCTAGCACAGATACGCAGTATTTT.

This chain uses TRBV7-8 with TRBJ1-1; D ambiguous. CDR1 is SGHVS and CDR2 is FQNEAQ in the germline V gene. The germline V and J ends were trimmed by 5 bases and 0 bases, with 13 bases remaining between them. The CDR3 has 15 residues. CDR3 sequence (DNA): TGTGCCAGCAGCCCCCTACAGATTATGAACACTGAAGCTTTCTTT. It is translated as CASSPLQIMNTEAFF.

This rearrangement joins TRBV7-9 to TRBJ2-7; a possible D gene is TRBD1 (5 bases). Trimming stripped 7 bases from V and 1 base from J, with 11 bases between. The CDR3 spans 13 residues. Germline CDR1 SEHNR, CDR2 FQNEAQ (reference sequence). The DNA for the CDR3 is TGTGCCAGCAACCCTGACAGATCCTACGAGCAGTACTTC. The encoded protein is CASNPDRSYEQYF.

CDR3 sequence (DNA): TGTGCCAGCAGCCTAATGCACGGGGACGAGCAGTACTTC. It codes for CASSLMHGDEQYF. The chain carries TRBV7-2 and TRBJ2-7; possibly TRBD2 for D (5 bases). This CDR3 has 13 amino acids. The germline V gene has CDR1 SGHTA and CDR2 FQGNSA. Trimming removed 5 bases from V and 5 bases from J, with 13 bases in between.

The V gene is TRBV7-3, the J gene TRBJ2-5; 7 bases are shared with TRBD1. CDR1 is SGHTA and CDR2 is FQGTGA in the germline V gene. The length of the CDR3 is 15 residues. The junction had 7 bases not matched to a gene; V was cut back by 5 bases and J by 1 base. CDR3 loop: CASSPHGTVQETQYF. The CDR3 nucleotides are TGTGCCAGCAGCCCCCACGGGACAGTCCAAGAGACCCAGTACTTC.

The chain combines TRBV4-1 with TRBJ2-7, with 7 nucleotides matching TRBD1. Trimming at V came to 4 bases and at J to 4 bases, leaving 4 bases not matched to a gene. The CDR3 runs to 13 residues. From germline, CDR1 is MGHRA and CDR2 YSYEKL. The CDR3: CASSRGQLYEQYF. DNA of the CDR3: TGCGCCAGCAGCCGGGGACAGCTGTACGAGCAGTACTTC.

This chain connects TRBV9 to TRBJ1-2, with 9 positions matching TRBD1. From germline, CDR1 is SGDLS and CDR2 YYNGEE. V shed 3 bases, J shed 7 bases, and the junction held 7 bases outside the gene matches. The CDR3 length is 14 residues. The CDR3 DNA reads as TGTGCCAGCAGCGGGGACAGGGTATTCGTTGGCTACACCTTC. Translation gives CASSGDRVFVGYTF.

This sequence joins TRBV30 and TRBJ1-1, with D tentatively TRBD1 (5 bases). Trimming stripped 4 bases from V and 3 bases from J, with 12 bases between. CDR1 and CDR2 (germline): GTSNPN, SVGIG (reference sequence). CDR3 size: 13 residues. The DNA of the CDR3 is TGTGCCTGGAAGGGGAACTACTACACTGAAGCTTTCTTT. Translating it yields CAWKGNYYTEAFF.

This clone occurred a few times. The chain recombines TRBV19 with TRBJ1-1; possible D gene TRBD1, 5 bases. The ends were cut back, 6 bases at V and 3 bases at J, with 14 bases in the middle. Germline V gene lookup returns CDR1 LNHDA and CDR2 SQIVND (reference sequence). The CDR3 spans 14 residues. The CDR3 spells CASRFRGYDTEAFF. CDR3 in DNA: TGTGCCAGTAGATTCCGGGGGTATGACACTGAAGCTTTCTTT.

The chain couples TRBV29-1 to TRBJ2-3, with 7 positions matching TRBD1. Trimming took 7 bases from V and 5 from J; bases not matched to a gene: 3. Germline lookup yields CDR1 SQVTM and CDR2 ANQGSEA. The length of the CDR3 is 11 residues. Written as DNA, the CDR3 is TGCAGCGCAAGACAGGGAGATACGCAGTATTTT. It translates to CSARQGDTQYF.

The CDR3 DNA reads TGTGCCTGGAGTCCCTCCGACAGCGCTTTCTTT. Translated, it gives CAWSPSDSAFF. The V and J genes are TRBV30 and TRBJ1-1; a possible D gene is TRBD1 (5 bases). The CDR3 is 11 residues long. Trimming removed 2 bases at V and 11 bases at J, with 12 bases between. Germline lookup yields CDR1 GTSNPN and CDR2 SVGIG (reference sequence). The full variable domain, completed using reference TRBV30 and TRBJ1-1, is SQTIHQWPATLVQPVGSPLSLECTVEGTSNPNLYWYRQAAGRGLQLLFYSVGIGQISSEVPQNLSASRPQDRQFILSSKKLLLSDSGFYLCAWSPSDSAFFGQGTRLTVV.

This clone was counted a single time. This specimen includes other DNA sequences encoding the same CDR3. V usage is TRBV7-9 and J usage is TRBJ1-4, with unresolved D. This CDR3 contains 13 residues. The germline V gene has CDR1 SEHNR and CDR2 FQNEAQ (reference sequence). V was trimmed by 1 base and J by 7 bases, leaving 7 bases between them. The CDR3 DNA reads as TGTGCCAGCAGCTTAGGGCAGGTTGAAAAACTGTTTTTT. Translating it yields CASSLGQVEKLFF.

The chain recombines TRBV29-1 with TRBJ1-5; D is unclear. The V and J ends lost 4 bases and 3 bases respectively, with 7 bases between them. The CDR3 has 12 amino acids. Germline V lookup: CDR1 SQVTM, CDR2 ANQGSEA. The CDR3: CSVGALNQPQHF. The CDR3 bases are TGCAGCGTTGGGGCCCTCAATCAGCCCCAGCATTTT. Supplemented by reference TRBV29-1 and TRBJ1-5, the full variable domain reads SAVISQKPSRDICQRGTSLTIQCQVDSQVTMMFWYRQQPGQSLTLIATANQGSEATYESGFVIDKFPISRPNLTFSTLTVSNMSPEDSSIYLCSVGALNQPQHFGDGTRLSIL.

The chain couples TRBV19 to TRBJ1-1, with 9 nucleotides matching TRBD1. V lost 6 bases and J lost 8; bases outside the gene matches: 1. The CDR3 totals 11 residues. Germline V gives CDR1 LNHDA, CDR2 SQIVND (reference sequence). Here the CDR3 DNA reads TGTGCCAGTAGGGGGACAGGGGAAGCTTTCTTT. Translating gives CASRGTGEAFF.

The chain employs TRBV11-2 and TRBJ2-1, with D perhaps matching TRBD2 (5 bases). This CDR3 contains 13 residues. V dropped 0 bases and J dropped 7 bases, with 7 bases sitting between them. CDR1 and CDR2 from the germline V gene are SGHAT and FQNNGV. In DNA, the CDR3 is TGTGCCAGCAGCTTAGACCGGGGAAATGAGCAGTTCTTC. Encoded protein: CASSLDRGNEQFF.

V is TRBV5-1 and J is TRBJ2-7, with 9 bases aligning to TRBD2. The ends lost 4 bases at V and 1 base at J; junction bases unmatched: 6. CDR3 length: 15 amino acids. In germline, CDR1 is SGHRS, CDR2 YFSETQ. This chain's CDR3 is CASSETSGLSYEQYF. The CDR3 DNA reads as TGCGCCAGCAGCGAGACTAGCGGTCTTTCCTACGAGCAGTACTTC.

This clone has only one observation. The rearrangement joins TRBV2 to TRBJ2-3, with 10 nucleotides matching TRBD1. The ends lost 7 bases at V and 6 bases at J; junction bases unmatched: 7. The germline V gene has CDR1 SNHLY and CDR2 FYNNEI. The CDR3 is made up of 14 amino acids. The CDR3 here is CASKGQGVSDTQYF. CDR3 nucleotides: TGTGCCAGCAAAGGACAGGGGGTCTCTGATACGCAGTATTTT.

V usage is TRBV6-5 and J usage is TRBJ2-2; TRBD1 agrees at 8 bases. The CDR3 is 15 residues long. Germline CDR1 is MNHEY and CDR2 is SVGAGI. V was clipped by 4 bases and J by 1 base; unmatched bases: 2. CDR3 coding DNA: TGTGCCAGCAGTTCCGGGACAGGGAACACCGGGGAGCTGTTTTTT. Translation: CASSSGTGNTGELFF.

The chain combines TRBV14 with TRBJ2-7, with D unresolved. V dropped 4 bases and J dropped 2 bases, with 12 bases sitting between them. CDR1 is SGHDN, CDR2 FVKESK, per germline. CDR3 size: 14 residues. CDR3 loop: CASSLGPGTYEQYF. Written as DNA, the CDR3 is TGTGCCAGCAGCCTTGGGCCAGGCACCTACGAGCAGTACTTC.

The V call is TRBV6-1, the J call TRBJ2-5; 10 positions match TRBD2. The germline V gene encodes CDR1 MNHNS and CDR2 SASEGT. This CDR3 has 14 residues. The V segment lost 8 bases and the J segment 5 bases; nucleotides outside the gene matches: 8. The CDR3 DNA is TGTGCCAGCGGGGGACTAGCGACTTGGGAGACCCAGTACTTC. Its protein is CASGGLATWETQYF.

The chain is built from TRBV18 and TRBJ2-1, with a tentative D call TRBD1 (6 bases). Trimming shortened V by 0 bases and J by 8 bases, and 20 bases separated the two germline ends. This CDR3 spans 17 amino acids. Per germline, CDR1 KGHSH and CDR2 LQKENI. CDR3 nucleotide sequence: TGTGCCAGCTCACCACCTTTAGTGGGGGCCAGGGACGATGAGCAGTTCTTC. Protein product: CASSPPLVGARDDEQFF.

This rearrangement joins TRBV6-1 to TRBJ1-2, with D perhaps matching TRBD1 (6 bases). The CDR3 length is 13 residues. V shed 10 bases and J shed 2 bases, with 14 bases lying between them. CDR1 MNHNS and CDR2 SASEGT come from the germline V gene. CDR3 DNA: TGTGCCATCCGGACAGAGGAAAACTATGGCTACACCTTC. The encoded protein is CAIRTEENYGYTF.

This sequence joins TRBV19 and TRBJ1-1, with D possibly matching TRBD1 (5 bases). V was shortened by 3 bases and J by 6 bases, with 11 bases between the two germline ends. The germline CDR1 and CDR2 sequences are LNHDA and SQIVND (reference sequence). The CDR3 totals 13 residues. In nucleotides, the CDR3 is TGTGCCAGTAGTATTGGGGCCAGCGCTGAAGCTTTCTTT. This gives the protein CASSIGASAEAFF.

The genes are TRBV6-5 and TRBJ2-2, with 8 bases aligning to TRBD1. Germline lookup yields CDR1 MNHEY and CDR2 SVGAGI. This CDR3 is built from 14 residues. With 4 bases clipped from V and 5 bases from J, the junction kept 3 bases outside the gene matches. This CDR3 reads CASSSNRGTGELFF. The CDR3 coding sequence is TGTGCCAGCAGTTCGAACAGGGGGACCGGGGAGCTGTTTTTT.

The rearrangement links TRBV5-1 to TRBJ2-7, with TRBD1 matching 9 bases. CDR3 length: 13 residues. Germline V gene lookup returns CDR1 SGHRS and CDR2 YFSETQ. The V gene end was trimmed by 9 bases and the J gene end by 6 bases; junction bases not matched to a gene: 10. As DNA, the CDR3 is TGCGCCACCGCGCACCGGGACAGGGCCGAGCAGTACTTC. Its translation is CATAHRDRAEQYF.

The chain couples TRBV28 to TRBJ1-2; a weak D match, TRBD1 (6 bases). In germline, CDR1 is MDHEN, CDR2 SYDVKM. The CDR3 is 14 residues long. V was shortened by 2 bases and J by 8 bases, with 15 bases between the two germline ends. This CDR3 is CASSLVPYQGGYTF. In DNA, the CDR3 is TGTGCCAGCAGTTTAGTGCCCTACCAGGGGGGCTACACCTTC.

V gene TRBV7-9 combines with J gene TRBJ1-4; D is undetermined. The ends were cut back, 0 bases at V and 7 bases at J, with 9 bases in the middle. The germline V gene has CDR1 SEHNR and CDR2 FQNEAQ (reference sequence). The CDR3 loop spans 14 amino acids. Written as DNA, the CDR3 is TGTGCCAGCAGCTTAGCGAGGGCGGGTGAAAAACTGTTTTTT. It is translated as CASSLARAGEKLFF. Variable domain in full (rest from reference TRBV7-9 and TRBJ1-4): DTGVSQNPRHKITKRGQNVTFRCDPISEHNRLYWYRQTLGQGPEFLTYFQNEAQLEKSRLLSDRFSAERPKGSFSTLEIQRTEQGDSAMYLCASSLARAGEKLFFGSGTQLSVL.

The rearrangement joins TRBV4-2 to TRBJ2-7, with TRBD2 matching over 7 bases. The junction had 10 bases not matched to a gene; V was cut back by 2 bases and J by 3 bases. CDR3 length: 16 residues. The germline V gene has CDR1 LGHNA and CDR2 YNFKEQ. The CDR3 DNA sequence: TGTGCCAGCAGCCAACGGGCGGGAGTGGAGAACTACGAGCAGTACTTC. Translating gives CASSQRAGVENYEQYF.

This chain joins TRBV6-5 and TRBJ1-2; 8 bases are shared with TRBD1. V lost 9 bases to trimming and J lost 3 bases; unmatched junction nucleotides: 6. The CDR3 totals 13 residues. Germline CDR1 reads MNHEY; CDR2 reads SVGAGI. The CDR3 DNA is TGTGCCAGTGCCAGGGGGCTAGACTATGGCTACACCTTC. Its translation is CASARGLDYGYTF.

The V and J genes are TRBV9 and TRBJ1-4; 7 nucleotides align to TRBD1. This CDR3 is built from 15 residues. CDR1 is SGDLS, CDR2 YYNGEE, per germline. Trimming at V came to 0 bases and at J to 6 bases, leaving 5 bases not matched to a gene. The CDR3 nucleotides read TGTGCCAGCAGCGTAGCGGGACAGAGCCATGAAAAACTGTTTTTT. Amino acid sequence: CASSVAGQSHEKLFF.